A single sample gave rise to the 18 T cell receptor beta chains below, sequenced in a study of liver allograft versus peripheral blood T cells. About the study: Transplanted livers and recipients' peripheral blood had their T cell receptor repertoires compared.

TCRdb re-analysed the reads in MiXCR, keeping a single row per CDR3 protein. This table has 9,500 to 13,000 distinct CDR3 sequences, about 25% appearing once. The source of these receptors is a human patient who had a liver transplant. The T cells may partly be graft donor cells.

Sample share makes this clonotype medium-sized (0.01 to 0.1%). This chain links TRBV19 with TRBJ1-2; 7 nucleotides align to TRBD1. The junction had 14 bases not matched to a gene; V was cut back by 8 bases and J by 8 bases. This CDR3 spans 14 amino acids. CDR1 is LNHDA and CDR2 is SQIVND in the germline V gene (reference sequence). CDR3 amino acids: CASRQGVFISGYTF. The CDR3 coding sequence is TGTGCCAGTCGACAGGGAGTCTTCATTTCGGGCTACACCTTC.

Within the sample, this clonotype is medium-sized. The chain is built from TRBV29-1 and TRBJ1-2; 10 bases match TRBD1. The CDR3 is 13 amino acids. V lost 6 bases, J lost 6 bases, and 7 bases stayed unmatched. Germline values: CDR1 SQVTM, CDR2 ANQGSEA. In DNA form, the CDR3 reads TGCAGCGTGGGGGACAGGGGTAGGAATGGCTACACCTTC. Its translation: CSVGDRGRNGYTF.

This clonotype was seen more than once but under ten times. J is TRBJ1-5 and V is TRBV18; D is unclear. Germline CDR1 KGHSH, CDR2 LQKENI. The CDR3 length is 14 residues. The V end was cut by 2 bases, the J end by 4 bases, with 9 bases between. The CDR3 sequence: CASSPESVNQPQHF. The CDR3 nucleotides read TGTGCCAGCTCACCAGAGTCTGTTAATCAGCCCCAGCATTTT.

Written as DNA, the CDR3 is TGTGCCAGCAGTGTTTTGGTGAACACTGAAGCTTTCTTT. It encodes CASSVLVNTEAFF. V gene TRBV25-1 combines with J gene TRBJ1-1, with unresolved D. V gave up 4 bases and J gave up 0 bases, with 6 bases separating them. This CDR3 is built from 13 residues. From germline, CDR1 is MGHDK and CDR2 SYGVNS.

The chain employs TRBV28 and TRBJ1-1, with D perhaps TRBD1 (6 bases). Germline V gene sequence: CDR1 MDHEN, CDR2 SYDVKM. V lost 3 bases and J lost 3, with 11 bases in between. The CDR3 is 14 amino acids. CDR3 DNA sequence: TGTGCCAGCAGTTTGAGCCAGGGGTACACTGAAGCTTTCTTT. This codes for CASSLSQGYTEAFF.

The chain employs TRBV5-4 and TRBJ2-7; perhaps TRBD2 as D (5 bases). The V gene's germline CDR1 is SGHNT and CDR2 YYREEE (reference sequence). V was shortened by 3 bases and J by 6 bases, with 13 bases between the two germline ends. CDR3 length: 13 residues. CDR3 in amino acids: CASSSRDASEQYF. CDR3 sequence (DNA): TGTGCCAGCAGCTCCCGGGATGCCAGCGAGCAGTACTTC.

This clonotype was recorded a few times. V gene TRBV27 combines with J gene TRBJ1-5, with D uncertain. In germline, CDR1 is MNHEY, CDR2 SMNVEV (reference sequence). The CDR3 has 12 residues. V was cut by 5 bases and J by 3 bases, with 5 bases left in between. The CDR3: CASSPHNQPQHF. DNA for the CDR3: TGTGCCAGCAGTCCCCACAATCAGCCCCAGCATTTT.

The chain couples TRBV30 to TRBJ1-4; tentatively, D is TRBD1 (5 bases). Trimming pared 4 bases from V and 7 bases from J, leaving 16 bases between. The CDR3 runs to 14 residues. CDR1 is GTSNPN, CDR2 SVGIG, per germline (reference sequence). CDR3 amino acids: CAWTEVGGGEKLFF. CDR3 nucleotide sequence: TGTGCCTGGACCGAGGTGGGCGGGGGTGAAAAACTGTTTTTT.

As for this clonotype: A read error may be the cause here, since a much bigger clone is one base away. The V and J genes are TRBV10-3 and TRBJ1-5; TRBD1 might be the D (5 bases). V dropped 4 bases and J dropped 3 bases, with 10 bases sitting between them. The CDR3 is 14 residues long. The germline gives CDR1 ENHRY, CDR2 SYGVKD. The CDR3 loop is CAISGEGDNQPQHF. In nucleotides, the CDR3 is TGTGCCATCAGTGGTGAAGGGGACAATCAGCCCCAGCATTTT.

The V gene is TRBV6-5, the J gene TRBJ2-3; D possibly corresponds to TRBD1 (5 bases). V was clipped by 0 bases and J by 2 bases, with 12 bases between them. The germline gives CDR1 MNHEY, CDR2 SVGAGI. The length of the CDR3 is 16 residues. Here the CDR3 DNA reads TGTGCCAGCAGTTACTCAGGTACAGGCATCACAGATACGCAGTATTTT. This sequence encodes CASSYSGTGITDTQYF.

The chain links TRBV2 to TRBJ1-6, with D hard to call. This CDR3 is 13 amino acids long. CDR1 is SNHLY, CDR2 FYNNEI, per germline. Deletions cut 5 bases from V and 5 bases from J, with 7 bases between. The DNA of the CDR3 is TGTGCCAGCAGTTCCCAGAATAATTCACCCCTCCACTTT. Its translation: CASSSQNNSPLHF.

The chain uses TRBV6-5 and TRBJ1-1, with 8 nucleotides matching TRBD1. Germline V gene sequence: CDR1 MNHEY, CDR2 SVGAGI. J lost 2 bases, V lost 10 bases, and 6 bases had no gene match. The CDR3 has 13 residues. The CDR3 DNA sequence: TGTGCCACAATACAGGGGGGAAACACTGAAGCTTTCTTT. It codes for CATIQGGNTEAFF.

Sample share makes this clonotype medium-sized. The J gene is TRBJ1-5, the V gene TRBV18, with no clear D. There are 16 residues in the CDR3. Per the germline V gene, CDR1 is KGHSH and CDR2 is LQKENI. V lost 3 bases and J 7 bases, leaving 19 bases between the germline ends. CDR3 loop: CASSPTASPVKQPQHF. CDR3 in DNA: TGTGCCAGCTCACCTACGGCCAGCCCCGTAAAGCAGCCCCAGCATTTT.

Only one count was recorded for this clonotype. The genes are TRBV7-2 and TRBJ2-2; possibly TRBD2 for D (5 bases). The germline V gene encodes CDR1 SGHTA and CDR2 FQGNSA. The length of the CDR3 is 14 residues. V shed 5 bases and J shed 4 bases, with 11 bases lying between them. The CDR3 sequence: CASSPSGVTGELFF. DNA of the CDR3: TGTGCCAGCAGCCCAAGCGGAGTCACCGGGGAGCTGTTTTTT.

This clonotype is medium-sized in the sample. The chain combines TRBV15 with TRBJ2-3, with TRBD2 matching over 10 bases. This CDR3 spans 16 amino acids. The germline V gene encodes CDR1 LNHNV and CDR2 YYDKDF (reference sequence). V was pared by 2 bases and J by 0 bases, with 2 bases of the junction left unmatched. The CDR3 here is CATSRSGGASTDTQYF. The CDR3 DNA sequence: TGTGCCACCAGCAGAAGCGGGGGGGCTAGCACAGATACGCAGTATTTT.

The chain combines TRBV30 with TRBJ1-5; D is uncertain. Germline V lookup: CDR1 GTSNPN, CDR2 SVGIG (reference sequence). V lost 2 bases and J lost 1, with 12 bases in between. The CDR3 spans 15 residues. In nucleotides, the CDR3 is TGTGCCTGGAGTACTAAGGGTTGGAGCAATCAGCCCCAGCATTTT. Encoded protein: CAWSTKGWSNQPQHF.

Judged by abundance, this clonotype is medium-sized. The chain's CDR3 is CASSPERGETEAFF. In DNA, the CDR3 is TGTGCCAGCAGCCCCGAAAGGGGGGAAACTGAAGCTTTCTTT. This sequence joins TRBV6-6 and TRBJ1-1, with a possible D match to TRBD1 (6 bases). Trimming shortened V by 6 bases and J by 5 bases, and 16 bases separated the two germline ends. Germline V CDR1 and CDR2: MNHNY, SVGAGI (reference sequence). The CDR3 has 14 amino acids.

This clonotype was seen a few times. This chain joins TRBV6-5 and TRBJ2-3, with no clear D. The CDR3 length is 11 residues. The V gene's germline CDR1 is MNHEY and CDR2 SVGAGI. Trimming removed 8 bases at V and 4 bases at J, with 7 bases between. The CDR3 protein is CASALSDTQYF. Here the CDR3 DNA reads TGTGCCAGCGCGCTCTCAGATACGCAGTATTTT.